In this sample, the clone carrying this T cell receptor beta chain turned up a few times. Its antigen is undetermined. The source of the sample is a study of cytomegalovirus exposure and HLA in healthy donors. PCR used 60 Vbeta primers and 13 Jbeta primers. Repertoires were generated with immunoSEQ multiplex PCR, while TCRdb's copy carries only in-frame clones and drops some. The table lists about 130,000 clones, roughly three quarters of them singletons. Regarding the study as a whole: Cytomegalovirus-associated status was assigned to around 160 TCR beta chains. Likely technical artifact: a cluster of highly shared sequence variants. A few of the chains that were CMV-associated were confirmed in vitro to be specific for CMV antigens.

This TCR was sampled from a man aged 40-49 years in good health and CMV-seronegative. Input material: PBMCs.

The CDR3 is CASSLRQGAGEKLFF. In nucleotides, the CDR3 is TGTGCCAGCAGCTTGAGACAGGGGGCAGGAGAAAAACTGTTTTTT. V and J are TRBV5-4 and TRBJ1-4; 10 nucleotides agree with TRBD1. The CDR3 is made up of 15 amino acids. The V segment lost 1 base and the J segment 8 bases; nucleotides outside the gene matches: 5. Germline CDR1 SGHNT, CDR2 YYREEE (reference sequence). The full variable domain, rest sourced from reference TRBV5-4 and TRBJ1-4, is ETGVTQSPTHLIKTRGQQVTLRCSSQSGHNTVSWYQQALGQGPQFIFQYYREEENGRGNFPPRFSGLQFPNYSSELNVNALELDDSALYLCASSLRQGAGEKLFFGSGTQLSVL.